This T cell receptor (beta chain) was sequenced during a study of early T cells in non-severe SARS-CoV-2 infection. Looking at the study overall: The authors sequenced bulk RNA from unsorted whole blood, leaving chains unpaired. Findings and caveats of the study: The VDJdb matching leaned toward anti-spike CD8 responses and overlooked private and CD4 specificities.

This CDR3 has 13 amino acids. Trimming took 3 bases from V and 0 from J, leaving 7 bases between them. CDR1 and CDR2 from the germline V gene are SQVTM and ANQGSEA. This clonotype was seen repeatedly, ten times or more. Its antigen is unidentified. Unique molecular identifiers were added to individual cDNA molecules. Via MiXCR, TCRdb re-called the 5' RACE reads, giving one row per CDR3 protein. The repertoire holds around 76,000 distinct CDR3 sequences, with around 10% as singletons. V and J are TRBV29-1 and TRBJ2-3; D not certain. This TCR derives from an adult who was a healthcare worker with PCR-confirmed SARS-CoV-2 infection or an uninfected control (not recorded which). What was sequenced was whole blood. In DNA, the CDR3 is TGCAGCGTTGACACCCTTAGCACAGATACGCAGTATTTT. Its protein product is CSVDTLSTDTQYF.